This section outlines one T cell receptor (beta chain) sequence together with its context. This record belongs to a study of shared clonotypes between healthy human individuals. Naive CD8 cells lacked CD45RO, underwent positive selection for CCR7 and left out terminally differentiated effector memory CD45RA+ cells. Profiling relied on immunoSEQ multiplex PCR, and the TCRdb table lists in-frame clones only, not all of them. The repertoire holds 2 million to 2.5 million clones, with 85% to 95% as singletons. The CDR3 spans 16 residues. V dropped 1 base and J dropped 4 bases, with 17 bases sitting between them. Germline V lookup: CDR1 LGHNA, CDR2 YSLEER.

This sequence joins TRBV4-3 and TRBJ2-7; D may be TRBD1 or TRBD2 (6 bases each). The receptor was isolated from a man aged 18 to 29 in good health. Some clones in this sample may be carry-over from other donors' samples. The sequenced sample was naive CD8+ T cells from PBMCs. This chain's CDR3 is CASSQVGGRGPYEQYF. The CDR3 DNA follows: TGCGCCAGCAGCCAAGTGGGGGGCAGGGGTCCTTACGAGCAGTACTTC.